This T cell receptor (beta chain) originates from a study of human T cells and chemical hapten exposure. This CDR3 has 13 amino acids. Trimming took off 3 bases at V and 7 bases at J, with 10 bases between the two ends. TCRdb re-derived calls from the RACE reads in MiXCR, one entry per CDR3 protein. The sample includes about 95,000 distinct CDR3 sequences, 9.5% to 12% of them seen just once. The time point denotes: patch test 2, 6 weeks after DPC sensitization. Treatment given: therapeutic diphenylcyclopropenone sensitization with weekly scalp DPC. There are a few counts of this clonotype. Sequencing used whole blood, obtained in connection with sensitization to the hapten diphenylcyclopropenone (DPC). This sequence joins TRBV12-3 or TRBV12-4 and TRBJ1-5; a possible D gene is TRBD1 (5 bases). The receptor was isolated from a woman between 40 and 55 years old with alopecia areata. Some clones in this sample may be carry-over from other donors' samples. CDR3 sequence reads: CASSLIWDQPQHF. CDR3 DNA: TGTGCCAGCAGTTTGATTTGGGACCAGCCCCAGCATTTT.